A selection of T cell receptor beta chains follows, all from one sample in a study of T cells in Graves' hyperthyroidism and ophthalmopathy. MiXCR was run by TCRdb on the multiplex PCR reads, yielding one entry per CDR3 protein. The sample consists of fewer than 450,000 distinct CDR3 sequences, about 18% of them appearing once. The sequenced sample consisted of blood. The receptors were gathered from a man between 18 and 35 years old with Graves' ophthalmopathy. Each CDR3 is given with its conserved first and last residue. The order of the fields is J gene, V gene, CDR3 protein.

TRBJ2-2 | TRBV7-2 | CASSPGRSNTGELFF
TRBJ2-2 | TRBV7-9 | CASISPGTGGTGELFF
TRBJ2-7 | TRBV12-3/TRBV12-4 | CASSHGQGGYEQYF
TRBJ1-1 | TRBV29-1 | CSVVSGGTEAFF
TRBJ2-3 | TRBV7-9 | CASSSPPPGANTDTQYF
TRBJ2-5 | TRBV7-2 | CASSLSVSQKTQYF
TRBJ1-3 | TRBV14 | CASSPGTASSGNTIYF
TRBJ2-3 | TRBV20-1 | CSAAGTSGGPPGTDTQYF
TRBJ1-1 | TRBV12-3/TRBV12-4 | CASGAAGGRAFF
TRBJ2-2 | TRBV12-3/TRBV12-4 | CASSFGGVSTGELFF
TRBJ2-5 | TRBV6-2/TRBV6-3 | CASSLERGGQRETQYF
TRBJ2-7 | TRBV4-1 | CASSQVVAGGRYEQYF
TRBJ2-6 | TRBV11-2 | CASSGDRGLGANVLTF
TRBJ2-3 | TRBV12-3/TRBV12-4 | CASRRSRTNLPNTDTQYF
TRBJ2-4 | TRBV24-1 | CATASVEAKNIQYF
TRBJ1-1 | TRBV6-5 | CASSYSFMNTEAFF
TRBJ2-2 | TRBV7-9 | CASRSTGDHTGELFF
TRBJ2-2 | TRBV19 | CASTIGVLITGELFF
TRBJ1-3 | TRBV11-2 | CASSLGGTGNTIYF
TRBJ2-7 | TRBV12-3/TRBV12-4 | CASSFSWTGLSYEQYF
TRBJ2-3 | TRBV20-1 | CSATWTSPDTQYF
TRBJ1-2 | TRBV29-1 | CSVVLTGGGYTF
TRBJ2-7 | TRBV5-1 | CASSLGDGLNYEQYF
TRBJ1-4 | TRBV3-1 | CASSQEAQGKKLFF
TRBJ2-3 | TRBV19 | CASSIGGGEDTQYF
TRBJ2-5 | TRBV20-1 | CSARQAETQYF
TRBJ2-7 | TRBV18 | CASSPPGEYSYEQYF
TRBJ2-3 | TRBV20-1 | CSAKRTSGGTARWGDTQYF
TRBJ1-5 | TRBV6-1 | CASSEVGDQPQHF
TRBJ2-5 | TRBV28 | CASSFFWTSREQETQYF
TRBJ2-3 | TRBV12-3/TRBV12-4 | CASSPLISGGTDTQYF
TRBJ2-5 | TRBV7-3 | CASSLGPSGETQYF
TRBJ1-2 | TRBV5-1 | CASSSPGEGVSYGYTF
TRBJ2-3 | TRBV10-3 | CAISGRFGHSTDTQYF
TRBJ1-2 | TRBV7-2 | CASSLVGWGQDAYGYTF
TRBJ2-2 | TRBV7-2 | CASSLDVGAYTGELFF
TRBJ2-1 | TRBV10-2 | CASSDYNEQFF
TRBJ2-7 | TRBV27 | CASSLRLGSSYEQYF
TRBJ1-5 | TRBV25-1 | CASSDDRSNQPQHF
TRBJ2-3 | TRBV11-2 | CASSLGPTGDTQYF
TRBJ1-6 | TRBV5-1 | CASSPWGGVGSPLHF
TRBJ1-6 | TRBV25-1 | CASSGGGLRAARGSPLHF
TRBJ2-3 | TRBV28 | CASSLLGGGYADTQYF
TRBJ2-1 | TRBV15 | CATSPALLGGDNEQFF
TRBJ1-1 | TRBV28 | CASTGGLNTGAFF
TRBJ1-1 | TRBV12-3/TRBV12-4 | CASSLTAENTEAFF
TRBJ2-1 | TRBV29-1 | CSAGTSGNNEQSF
TRBJ1-3 | TRBV4-1 | CASSQDWSSGNTIYF
TRBJ1-4 | TRBV10-2 | CASTPDRVQKLFF
TRBJ2-7 | TRBV29-1 | CSVEDGGAFEQYF
TRBJ1-2 | TRBV12-3/TRBV12-4 | CASSLGGLIYGYTF
TRBJ1-6 | TRBV18 | CASSPDSQNSPLHF
TRBJ2-1 | TRBV20-1 | CSARGLAGGSETYEQFF
TRBJ1-1 | TRBV5-6 | CASSSPSGGMGTFF
TRBJ2-7 | TRBV2 | CASRNNGGEFYYEQYF
TRBJ2-7 | TRBV7-9 | CASSLTSGRSSYEQYF
TRBJ2-2 | TRBV7-3 | CASSLTATNTGELFF
TRBJ1-4 | TRBV20-1 | CSARYRYNEKLFF
TRBJ2-6 | TRBV5-1 | CASSLSTSPNSGANVLTF